This T cell receptor (beta chain) was captured by sequencing in a study of regulatory T cells in long-lasting Graves disease. The V and J ends lost 5 bases and 0 bases respectively, with 11 bases between them. Germline loops: CDR1 SEHNR, CDR2 FQNEAQ (reference sequence). The CDR3 runs to 16 residues. Time point noted: newly diagnosed GD, antithyroid drugs for less than 3 months. Generation of the TCR library employed RNA extracted from PBMCs. This clonotype showed up just a few times. HTBI primers from iRepertoire and Arm-PCR of CDR3 regions yielded the TCR beta libraries. One entry per CDR3 protein results from TCRdb running MiXCR on the multiplex PCR reads. The repertoire holds hundreds of thousands of distinct CDR3 sequences, 16% seen once, with about 18% in the top ten. These data were also reused for a study on T cells in Graves' hyperthyroidism and ophthalmopathy.

The clonotype comes from a woman aged 25 to 39 with Graves disease. Sequencing used peripheral blood mononuclear cells (PBMCs), obtained at new diagnosis, from a patient treated with antithyroid drugs. This sequence joins TRBV7-9 and TRBJ2-6, with D perhaps assigned TRBD1 or TRBD2 (5 bases each). The CDR3: CASSLGANSGANVLTF. The CDR3 region has the DNA TGTGCCAGCAGCCTCGGGGCTAACTCTGGGGCCAACGTCCTGACTTTC. The full variable domain, with the rest looked up from reference TRBV7-9 and TRBJ2-6, is DTGVSQNPRHKITKRGQNVTFRCDPISEHNRLYWYRQTLGQGPEFLTYFQNEAQLEKSRLLSDRFSAERPKGSFSTLEIQRTEQGDSAMYLCASSLGANSGANVLTFGAGSRLTVL.